The next 9 T cell receptor beta chains were all read from a single sample in a study of CD8 T cells in ankylosing spondylitis. TCRdb itself ran the 5' RACE reads through MiXCR, one entry per CDR3 protein. Of around 150,000 distinct CDR3 sequences listed, around 20% are singletons. Material: blood, either unsorted or a sorted T cell fraction (not recorded which). These receptors originate from a male donor with ankylosing spondylitis or in good health (not recorded which).

This clonotype was counted ten times or more. CDR3 in DNA: TGTGCCAGCAGCGTAGCGGGACAGGGGCCCTACGAGCAGTACTTC. The encoded protein is CASSVAGQGPYEQYF. The V and J genes are TRBV9 and TRBJ2-7; 10 bases are a match to TRBD1. The germline CDR1 and CDR2 sequences are SGDLS and YYNGEE. Losses at the gene ends were 0 bases for V and 2 bases for J; bases not matched to a gene: 2. There are 15 residues in the CDR3.

V usage is TRBV13 and J usage is TRBJ1-5; D unresolved. V was trimmed by 0 bases and J by 2 bases, leaving 8 bases between them. This CDR3 has 15 amino acids. The germline V gene encodes CDR1 PRHDT and CDR2 FYEKMQ (reference sequence). CDR3 region: CASSLGAAGNQPQHF. For the CDR3, the DNA is TGTGCCAGCAGCTTAGGGGCAGCGGGCAATCAGCCCCAGCATTTT.

V is TRBV5-1 and J is TRBJ2-2; 7 bases are shared with TRBD1. The CDR3 covers 16 residues. Trimming removed 2 bases from V and 4 bases from J; junction bases left unmatched: 8. The V gene's germline CDR1 is SGHRS and CDR2 YFSETQ. The CDR3 reads CASSFRQGSGTGELFF. CDR3 bases: TGCGCCAGCAGCTTCCGACAGGGCTCGGGCACCGGGGAGCTGTTTTTT.

In this sample, this clonotype turned up many times. The J gene is TRBJ2-5, the V gene TRBV20-1; D assignment may be TRBD1 or TRBD2 (6 bases each). Germline V gene sequence: CDR1 DFQATT, CDR2 SNEGSKA (reference sequence). V gave up 7 bases and J gave up 6 bases, with 15 bases separating them. The CDR3 has 12 residues. The CDR3 spells CSGEGGPQTQYF. The CDR3 DNA reads as TGCAGTGGGGAAGGGGGGCCGCAGACCCAGTACTTC.

The chain couples TRBV7-2 to TRBJ1-4; the D gene is possibly TRBD1 (6 bases). V dropped 7 bases and J dropped 7 bases, with 16 bases sitting between them. The CDR3 runs to 14 residues. Per germline, CDR1 SGHTA and CDR2 FQGNSA. The chain's CDR3 is CASNNGGPSEKLFF. For the CDR3, the DNA is TGTGCCAGCAACAATGGGGGGCCTAGTGAAAAACTGTTTTTT.

The chain joins TRBV5-1 to TRBJ2-5; no clear D gene. Looked up from germline, CDR1 is SGHRS and CDR2 is YFSETQ. The CDR3 sequence is 13 residues long. Trimming stripped 4 bases from V and 2 bases from J, with 9 bases between. The CDR3 coding sequence is TGCGCCAGCAGCCCCCTGGGGCAAGAGACCCAGTACTTC. Its protein product is CASSPLGQETQYF.

The chain combines TRBV3-1 with TRBJ2-5; 10 nucleotides align to TRBD2. The junction had 14 bases not matched to a gene; V was cut back by 5 bases and J by 5 bases. The germline V gene encodes CDR1 LGHDT and CDR2 YNNKEL (reference sequence). The CDR3 extends over 17 amino acids. CDR3 protein: CASSDTLIAGGRETQYF. CDR3 nucleotides: TGTGCCAGCAGCGACACGCTGATAGCGGGAGGTAGGGAGACCCAGTACTTC.

The genes are TRBV15 and TRBJ1-6, with no clear D. Trimming pared 3 bases from V and 11 bases from J, leaving 17 bases between. This CDR3 has 15 amino acids. Germline CDR1 is LNHNV and CDR2 is YYDKDF (reference sequence). In DNA, the CDR3 is TGTGCCACCAGCAGGGGTAAGGAATCGTGGACACCCCTCCACTTT. Residues: CATSRGKESWTPLHF. Combining the CDR3 with reference TRBV15 and TRBJ1-6 gives the whole variable domain DAMVIQNPRYQVTQFGKPVTLSCSQTLNHNVMYWYQQKSSQAPKLLFHYYDKDFNNEADTPDNFQSRRPNTSFCFLDIRSPGLGDTAMYLCATSRGKESWTPLHFGNGTRLTVT.

This clonotype was picked up a small number of times. This chain's CDR3 is CSVEGGGPEAFF. The CDR3 DNA reads TGCAGCGTTGAAGGTGGGGGGCCTGAAGCTTTCTTT. V gene TRBV29-1 combines with J gene TRBJ1-1, with D maybe TRBD1 (6 bases). Germline V CDR1 and CDR2: SQVTM, ANQGSEA. The CDR3 contains 12 residues. V lost 1 base and J lost 6, with 9 bases in between.